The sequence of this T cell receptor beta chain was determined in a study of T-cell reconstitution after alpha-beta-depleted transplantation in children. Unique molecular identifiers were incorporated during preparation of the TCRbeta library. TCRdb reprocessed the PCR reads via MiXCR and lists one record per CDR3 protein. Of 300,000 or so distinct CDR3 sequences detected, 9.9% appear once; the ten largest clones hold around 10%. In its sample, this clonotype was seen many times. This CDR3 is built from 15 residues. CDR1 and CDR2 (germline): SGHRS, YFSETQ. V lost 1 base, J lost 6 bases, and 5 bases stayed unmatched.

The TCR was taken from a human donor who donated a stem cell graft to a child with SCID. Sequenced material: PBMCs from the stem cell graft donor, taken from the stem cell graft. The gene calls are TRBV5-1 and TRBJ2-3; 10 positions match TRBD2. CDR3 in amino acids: CASSLTSGDSDTQYF. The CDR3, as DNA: TGCGCCAGCAGCTTGACTAGCGGGGACTCTGATACGCAGTATTTT.